The TCR beta chain described here comes from a study of T-cell memory formation after mild COVID-19. Findings and limits, study-wide: Several responding clones turned up in pre-infection memory, indicating that cross-reactive memory may have taken part. Clones that contracted from day 15 to 85 were balanced CD4/CD8, while later expanders leaned CD4+.

This clonotype has a handful of counts. Its antigen is not known. One entry per CDR3 protein results from TCRdb running MiXCR on the 5' RACE reads. The sample has roughly 620,000 distinct CDR3 sequences, roughly 18% seen once; the top ten hold about 12%. V shed 7 bases and J shed 2 bases, with 11 bases lying between them. The CDR3 length is 13 residues. V and J are TRBV12-3 or TRBV12-4 and TRBJ1-1, with unresolved D. Sequencing used PBMCs or a T cell subset sorted from them (not recorded which). The sequence was collected from an adult woman who had mild COVID-19 (a few samples of this study predate the infection). Cell type and time point are not known. CDR3 DNA sequence: TGTGCCAGCACTCGGGCGGGAAACACTGAAGCTTTCTTT. Encoded protein: CASTRAGNTEAFF.